The following is a T cell receptor (beta chain) sequence with its context. As yet, its antigen is unknown. CDR3 length equals 13 residues. V lost 2 bases and J 0 bases, leaving 3 bases between the germline ends. The germline V gene has CDR1 LNHNV and CDR2 YYDKDF (reference sequence). This sample is drawn from a study of response to subunit inactivated influenza vaccine. Study results and limitations: With each seasonal influenza vaccination, the authors suggested, few new T cells are recruited.

TCRdb reprocessed the RT-PCR reads with MiXCR, giving one entry per CDR3 protein. The sample lists approximately 700,000 distinct CDR3 sequences; approximately 14% were seen once. This sequence originates from a man between 50 and 59 years old who received an inactivated influenza vaccine. J is TRBJ2-3 and V is TRBV15; D remains ambiguous. Sequenced here: PBMCs from blood, sampled less than 15 days before vaccination. CDR3 sequence (DNA): TGTGCCACCAGCAGAATGAGCACAGATACGCAGTATTTT. Translation gives CATSRMSTDTQYF.